The 22 T cell receptor beta chains below come from one sample, sequenced in a study of T-cell memory formation after mild COVID-19. One entry per CDR3 protein results from TCRdb running MiXCR on the 5' RACE reads. The sample has approximately 400,000 distinct CDR3 sequences, approximately 24% seen once; the top ten hold 8.8%. Sequenced material: PBMCs or a T cell subset sorted from them (not recorded which). These TCRs come from an adult woman who had mild COVID-19 (a few samples of this study predate the infection). Cell type and time point are not known.

In this sample, this clonotype turned up a few times. The chain employs TRBV29-1 and TRBJ2-1, with TRBD2 identical over 7 bases. V was clipped by 4 bases and J by 2 bases; unmatched bases: 8. This CDR3 has 15 amino acids. The germline CDR1 and CDR2 sequences are SQVTM and ANQGSEA. Written as DNA, the CDR3 is TGCAGCGTTGCCCGGGACTACACCGCCTACAATGAGCAGTTCTTC. Its translation is CSVARDYTAYNEQFF.

This clonotype was counted a few times. The chain uses TRBV7-8 and TRBJ2-7; possibly TRBD1 for D (6 bases). Trimming pared 1 base from V and 5 bases from J, leaving 15 bases between. The length of the CDR3 is 15 residues. The germline CDR1 and CDR2 sequences are SGHVS and FQNEAQ. The CDR3 region is CASSLVALRDNEQYF. CDR3 nucleotide sequence: TGTGCCAGCAGCTTAGTTGCCCTCAGGGACAACGAGCAGTACTTC.

The V gene is TRBV5-1, the J gene TRBJ2-5; 12 nucleotides agree with TRBD2. The germline V gene encodes CDR1 SGHRS and CDR2 YFSETQ. This CDR3 has 16 residues. V trimming: 0 bases; J trimming: 4 bases; junction bases outside the gene matches: 4. The CDR3 DNA follows: TGCGCCAGCAGCTTGGCGCTAGCGGGAGGGCCAGAGACCCAGTACTTC. Its translation: CASSLALAGGPETQYF.

V gene TRBV7-9 combines with J gene TRBJ1-5; weak D call: TRBD1 (5 bases). The germline V gene encodes CDR1 SEHNR and CDR2 FQNEAQ (reference sequence). The CDR3 totals 13 residues. Trimming took 1 base from V and 9 from J, leaving 10 bases between them. This chain's CDR3 is CASSLDWGRPQHF. The CDR3, as DNA: TGTGCCAGCAGCTTAGACTGGGGGAGGCCCCAGCATTTT.

This clonotype was seen a few times. The chain recombines TRBV7-8 with TRBJ2-1; the match to TRBD2 covers 9 bases. The CDR3 runs 18 residues. After removal of 0 bases from V and 2 bases from J, the junction contained 8 bases not matched to a gene. Per the germline V gene, CDR1 is SGHVS and CDR2 is FQNEAQ. CDR3: CASSLAEPAGGAYNEQFF. The CDR3 nucleotides are TGTGCCAGCAGCTTAGCTGAACCGGCGGGGGGGGCCTACAATGAGCAGTTCTTC.

V and J are TRBV29-1 and TRBJ2-5; no clear D gene. Looked up from germline, CDR1 is SQVTM and CDR2 is ANQGSEA. Trimming pared 5 bases from V and 5 bases from J, leaving 15 bases between. This CDR3 has 13 residues. The CDR3 here is CSVLGVLVETQYF. Written as DNA, the CDR3 is TGCAGCGTTCTTGGCGTCCTGGTGGAGACCCAGTACTTC.

This sequence joins TRBV6-1 and TRBJ2-1; D may be TRBD2 (6 bases). CDR1 is MNHNS, CDR2 SASEGT, per germline. This CDR3 has 14 residues. The V end was cut by 8 bases, the J end by 8 bases, with 19 bases between. The chain's CDR3 is CASAPGLQTDEQFF. CDR3 coding DNA: TGTGCCAGCGCGCCGGGACTCCAGACGGATGAGCAGTTCTTC.

The rearrangement uses TRBV2 and TRBJ2-7, with a weak D call TRBD2 (5 bases). CDR1 and CDR2 from the germline V gene are SNHLY and FYNNEI. The CDR3 runs to 17 residues. Trimming shortened V by 2 bases and J by 0 bases, and 17 bases separated the two germline ends. This chain's CDR3 is CASSERRTELSSYEQYF. CDR3 nucleotide sequence: TGTGCCAGCAGTGAAAGGAGGACCGAGCTCAGCTCCTACGAGCAGTACTTC.

The CDR3 DNA reads as TGTGCCAGCAGCCCGGACAGCCCAAGAAGGTCTCCCCTCCACTTT. Protein product: CASSPDSPRRSPLHF. V and J are TRBV7-2 and TRBJ1-6, with D possibly TRBD1 on 6 matching bases. Germline CDR1 and CDR2: SGHTA and FQGNSA. The CDR3 runs 15 residues. Trimming took 5 bases from V and 13 from J, leaving 21 bases between them.

The chain recombines TRBV5-1 with TRBJ2-3; the D call may be TRBD1 or TRBD2 (5 bases each). Trimming removed 3 bases at V and 3 bases at J, with 8 bases between. Germline assignment: CDR1 SGHRS and CDR2 YFSETQ. The CDR3 runs to 13 residues. The DNA for the CDR3 is TGCGCCAGCAGCTGGGACGGGACAGATACGCAGTATTTT. Translating gives CASSWDGTDTQYF.

The genes are TRBV19 and TRBJ1-2; no definite D call. V was trimmed by 3 bases and J by 4 bases, leaving 9 bases between them. CDR1 is LNHDA, CDR2 SQIVND, per germline (reference sequence). This CDR3 contains 13 residues. CDR3 DNA sequence: TGTGCCAGTAGTATGGTTTCGTCCTATGGCTACACCTTC. Amino acid sequence: CASSMVSSYGYTF.

This clonotype was seen only a few times. The genes are TRBV20-1 and TRBJ2-3; TRBD2 agrees at 11 bases. Trimming took 5 bases from V and 2 from J; bases not matched to a gene: 9. The CDR3 loop spans 16 amino acids. Germline values: CDR1 DFQATT, CDR2 SNEGSKA (reference sequence). CDR3 region: CSAPSPSGRSTDTQYF. The CDR3 DNA reads as TGCAGTGCTCCCAGTCCTAGCGGGAGGTCCACAGATACGCAGTATTTT.

This clonotype was found a few times. V and J are TRBV24-1 and TRBJ1-2; D unclear. This CDR3 is built from 13 residues. The germline V gene encodes CDR1 KGHDR and CDR2 SFDVKD. Trimming pared 0 bases from V and 4 bases from J, leaving 5 bases between. The CDR3 DNA reads TGTGCCACCAGTGATTTGCGGGGCTATGGCTACACCTTC. Its translation: CATSDLRGYGYTF.

This clonotype was observed a few times. The V gene is TRBV4-1, the J gene TRBJ2-5, with D unresolved. The CDR3 loop spans 14 amino acids. The V gene's germline CDR1 is MGHRA and CDR2 YSYEKL. The V gene lost 4 bases and the J gene lost 2 bases, with 11 bases spanning the gap. CDR3 DNA: TGCGCCAGCAGCCTTGTCCAGGATCAAGAGACCCAGTACTTC. Protein product: CASSLVQDQETQYF.

The V gene is TRBV20-1, the J gene TRBJ2-1; a possible D gene is TRBD2 (5 bases). The V gene's germline CDR1 is DFQATT and CDR2 SNEGSKA (reference sequence). Trimming took off 1 base at V and 7 bases at J, with 8 bases between the two ends. This CDR3 spans 12 amino acids. The CDR3 loop reads CSARGLANEQFF. CDR3 nucleotide sequence: TGCAGTGCTAGAGGCCTAGCAAATGAGCAGTTCTTC.

The chain employs TRBV3-1 and TRBJ2-5; 15 bases agree with TRBD2. The junction had 8 bases not matched to a gene; V was cut back by 4 bases and J by 5 bases. This CDR3 is 17 amino acids long. Looked up from germline, CDR1 is LGHDT and CDR2 is YNNKEL (reference sequence). The CDR3, as DNA: TGTGCCAGCAGCCCCGGACTAGCGGGGGGGTCGAGGGAGACCCAGTACTTC. Translated: CASSPGLAGGSRETQYF.

The gene calls are TRBV7-2 and TRBJ2-3; 9 positions match TRBD2. Trimming at V came to 4 bases and at J to 2 bases, leaving 7 bases not matched to a gene. The CDR3 loop spans 16 amino acids. Germline V CDR1 and CDR2: SGHTA, FQGNSA. CDR3 bases: TGTGCCAGCAGCTATAGCGGGAGCCTAACCACAGATACGCAGTATTTT. It translates to CASSYSGSLTTDTQYF.

The chain couples TRBV6-1 to TRBJ1-5, with a weak D call TRBD1 (5 bases). The CDR3 is 14 amino acids. Germline V gene lookup returns CDR1 MNHNS and CDR2 SASEGT. Trimming removed 10 bases at V and 4 bases at J, with 17 bases between. The CDR3 region has the DNA TGTGCCACCCCACCAGGGCGAAGGAATCAGCCCCAGCATTTT. This encodes CATPPGRRNQPQHF.

The chain has TRBV11-2 and TRBJ1-2; no definite D call. Germline lookup yields CDR1 SGHAT and CDR2 FQNNGV. This CDR3 region has 15 residues. With 1 base removed from V and 0 bases from J, the gap between germline ends came to 9 bases. CDR3 loop: CASSLGVATNYGYTF. The CDR3, as DNA: TGTGCCAGCAGCTTAGGGGTAGCTACTAACTATGGCTACACCTTC.

V gene TRBV4-3 combines with J gene TRBJ1-6; 9 bases line up with TRBD1. V shed 4 bases and J 7 bases; nucleotides not matched to a gene: 8. Per the germline V gene, CDR1 is LGHNA and CDR2 is YSLEER. CDR3 length equals 16 residues. The CDR3 DNA follows: TGCGCCAGCAGCCCCACAAGGACAGGGGCGAATTCACCCCTCCACTTT. Translating it yields CASSPTRTGANSPLHF.

The chain carries TRBV12-3 or TRBV12-4 and TRBJ2-3; D perhaps matches TRBD2 (6 bases). Trimming left V 2 bases short and J 0 bases short, with 12 bases between. CDR3 size: 16 residues. Here the CDR3 reads CASSLPLAFSTDTQYF. CDR3 DNA sequence: TGTGCCAGCAGTTTACCGCTAGCGTTCAGCACAGATACGCAGTATTTT.

The V call is TRBV25-1, the J call TRBJ2-5, with 11 bases that match TRBD2. CDR3 length equals 16 residues. The J segment lost 1 base and the V segment lost 1 base, leaving 2 bases of the junction unmatched. The germline gives CDR1 MGHDK, CDR2 SYGVNS. The CDR3 DNA sequence: TGTGCCAGCAGTGAATCCGGGACTAGCGGCCAAGAGACCCAGTACTTC. This translates into CASSESGTSGQETQYF.